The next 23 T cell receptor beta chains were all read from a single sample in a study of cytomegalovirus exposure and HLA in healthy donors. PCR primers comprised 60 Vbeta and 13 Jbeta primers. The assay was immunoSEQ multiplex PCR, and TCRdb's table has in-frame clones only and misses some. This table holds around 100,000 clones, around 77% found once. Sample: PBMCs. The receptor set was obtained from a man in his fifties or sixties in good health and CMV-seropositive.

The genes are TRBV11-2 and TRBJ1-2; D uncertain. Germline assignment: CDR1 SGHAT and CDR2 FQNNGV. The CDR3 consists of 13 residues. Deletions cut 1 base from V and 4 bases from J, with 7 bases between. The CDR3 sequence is CASSLVQAYGYTF. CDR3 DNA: TGTGCCAGCAGCTTAGTTCAGGCCTATGGCTACACCTTC.

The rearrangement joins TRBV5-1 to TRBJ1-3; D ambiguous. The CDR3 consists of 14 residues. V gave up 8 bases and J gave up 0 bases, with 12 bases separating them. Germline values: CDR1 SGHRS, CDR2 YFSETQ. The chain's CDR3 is CASSAVSSGNTIYF. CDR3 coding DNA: TGCGCCAGTAGTGCGGTCAGCTCTGGAAACACCATATATTTT.

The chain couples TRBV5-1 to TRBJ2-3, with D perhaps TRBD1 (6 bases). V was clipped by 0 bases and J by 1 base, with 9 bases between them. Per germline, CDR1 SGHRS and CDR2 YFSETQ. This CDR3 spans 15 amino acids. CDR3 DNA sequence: TGCGCCAGCAGCTTGGGTAGACAGGGCACAGATACGCAGTATTTT. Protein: CASSLGRQGTDTQYF.

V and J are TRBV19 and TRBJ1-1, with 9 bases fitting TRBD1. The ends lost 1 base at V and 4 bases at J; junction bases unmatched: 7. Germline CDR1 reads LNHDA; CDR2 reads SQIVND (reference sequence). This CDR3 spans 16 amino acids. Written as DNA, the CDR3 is TGTGCCAGTAGTATAGGACAGGGGGTCGGCAGCACTGAAGCTTTCTTT. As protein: CASSIGQGVGSTEAFF.

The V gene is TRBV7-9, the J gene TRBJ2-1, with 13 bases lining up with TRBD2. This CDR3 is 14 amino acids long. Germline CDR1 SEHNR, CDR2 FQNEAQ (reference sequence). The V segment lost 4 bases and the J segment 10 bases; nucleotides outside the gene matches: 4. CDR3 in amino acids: CASSYPGLAGEQFF. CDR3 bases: TGTGCCAGCAGCTATCCGGGACTAGCGGGAGAGCAGTTCTTC.

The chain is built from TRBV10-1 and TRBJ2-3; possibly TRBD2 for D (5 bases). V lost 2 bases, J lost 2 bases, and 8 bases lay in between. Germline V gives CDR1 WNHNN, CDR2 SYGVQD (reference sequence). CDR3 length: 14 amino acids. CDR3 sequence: CASSERGYTDTQYF. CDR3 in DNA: TGCGCCAGCAGTGAGCGAGGGTACACAGATACGCAGTATTTT.

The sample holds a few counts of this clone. The CDR3 loop is CASSPYHCGRASSYEQYF. CDR3 bases: TGTGCCAGCAGCCCGTACCATTGTGGGCGGGCAAGCTCCTACGAGCAGTACTTC. The rearrangement joins TRBV11-3 to TRBJ2-7; tentative D call: TRBD2 (5 bases). Trimming removed 5 bases at V and 0 bases at J, with 23 bases between. The CDR3 is 18 residues long. Germline lookup yields CDR1 SGHNT and CDR2 YENEEA.

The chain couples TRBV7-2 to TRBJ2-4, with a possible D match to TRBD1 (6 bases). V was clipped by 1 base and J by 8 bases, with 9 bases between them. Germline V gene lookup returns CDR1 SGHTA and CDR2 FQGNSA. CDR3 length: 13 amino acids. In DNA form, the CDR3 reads TGTGCCAGCAGCTTAGGAGGGGGAGACATTCAGTACTTC. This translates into CASSLGGGDIQYF.

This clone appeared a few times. CDR3 bases: TGTGCCAGCAGGTTGGGGGCGGACACCGGGGAGCTGTTTTTT. Residues: CASRLGADTGELFF. The J gene is TRBJ2-2, the V gene TRBV6-6, with D possibly being TRBD1 (6 bases). CDR1 MNHNY and CDR2 SVGAGI come from the germline V gene (reference sequence). The V and J ends lost 6 bases and 3 bases respectively, with 11 bases between them. This CDR3 is built from 14 residues.

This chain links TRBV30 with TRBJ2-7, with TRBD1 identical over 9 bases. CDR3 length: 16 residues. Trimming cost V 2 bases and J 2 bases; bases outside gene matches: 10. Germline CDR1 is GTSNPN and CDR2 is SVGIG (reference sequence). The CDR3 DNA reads TGTGCCTGGAGTCGTCTATGGACAGGGGAAACCTACGAGCAGTACTTC. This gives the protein CAWSRLWTGETYEQYF.

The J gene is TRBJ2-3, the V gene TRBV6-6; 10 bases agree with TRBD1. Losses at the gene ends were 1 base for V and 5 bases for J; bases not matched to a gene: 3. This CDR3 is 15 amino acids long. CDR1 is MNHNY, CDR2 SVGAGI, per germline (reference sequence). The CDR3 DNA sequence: TGTGCCAGCAGTTACTTAGGGACAGGGGAAGATACGCAGTATTTT. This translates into CASSYLGTGEDTQYF.

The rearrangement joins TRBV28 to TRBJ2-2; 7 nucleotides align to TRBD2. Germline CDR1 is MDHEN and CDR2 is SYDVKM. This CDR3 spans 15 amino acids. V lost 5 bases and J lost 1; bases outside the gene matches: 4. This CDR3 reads CASSPSGMNTGELFF. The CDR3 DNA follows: TGTGCCAGCAGTCCTAGCGGAATGAACACCGGGGAGCTGTTTTTT.

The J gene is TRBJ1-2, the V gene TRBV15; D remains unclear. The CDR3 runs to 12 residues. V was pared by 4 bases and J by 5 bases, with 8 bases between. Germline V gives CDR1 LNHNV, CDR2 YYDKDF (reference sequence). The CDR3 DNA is TGTGCCACCAGCAATGGAGGGTATGGCTACACCTTC. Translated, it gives CATSNGGYGYTF.

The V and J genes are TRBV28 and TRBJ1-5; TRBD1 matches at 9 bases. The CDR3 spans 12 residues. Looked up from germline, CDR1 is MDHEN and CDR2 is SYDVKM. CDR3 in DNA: TGTGCTGGCAACAGGGGGCATCAGCCCCAGCATTTT. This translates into CAGNRGHQPQHF.

The CDR3: CASSDQSKRQFPEQYF. The CDR3 DNA is TGTGCCAGTAGTGACCAATCAAAGAGACAGTTTCCCGAGCAGTACTTC. The genes are TRBV19 and TRBJ2-7; tentatively, D is TRBD1 (5 bases). The V gene lost 5 bases and the J gene lost 6 bases, with 23 bases spanning the gap. CDR3 length: 16 residues. Germline lookup yields CDR1 LNHDA and CDR2 SQIVND (reference sequence).

The chain's CDR3 is CAWSPGRQGQPQHF. The CDR3, as DNA: TGTGCCTGGAGTCCAGGGAGGCAGGGTCAGCCCCAGCATTTT. V usage is TRBV30 and J usage is TRBJ1-5; perhaps TRBD1 as D (5 bases). The V gene's germline CDR1 is GTSNPN and CDR2 SVGIG (reference sequence). Trimming removed 2 bases at V and 6 bases at J, with 14 bases between. The CDR3 covers 14 residues.

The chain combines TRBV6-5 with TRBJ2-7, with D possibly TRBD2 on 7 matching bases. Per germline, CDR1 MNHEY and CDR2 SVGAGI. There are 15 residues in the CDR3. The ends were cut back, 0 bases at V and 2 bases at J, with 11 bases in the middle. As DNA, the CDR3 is TGTGCCAGCAGTTACTCGACCGGGGGGCCCTACGAGCAGTACTTC. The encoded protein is CASSYSTGGPYEQYF.

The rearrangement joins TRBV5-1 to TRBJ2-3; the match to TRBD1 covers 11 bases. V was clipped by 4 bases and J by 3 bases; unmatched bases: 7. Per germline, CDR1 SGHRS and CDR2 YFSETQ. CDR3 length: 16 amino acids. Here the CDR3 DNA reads TGCGCCAGCAGCCAGGGGACAGGGGGTTGGACAGATACGCAGTATTTT. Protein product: CASSQGTGGWTDTQYF. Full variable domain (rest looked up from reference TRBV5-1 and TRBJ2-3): KAGVTQTPRYLIKTRGQQVTLSCSPISGHRSVSWYQQTPGQGLQFLFEYFSETQRNKGNFPGRFSGRQFSNSRSEMNVSTLELGDSALYLCASSQGTGGWTDTQYFGPGTRLTVL.

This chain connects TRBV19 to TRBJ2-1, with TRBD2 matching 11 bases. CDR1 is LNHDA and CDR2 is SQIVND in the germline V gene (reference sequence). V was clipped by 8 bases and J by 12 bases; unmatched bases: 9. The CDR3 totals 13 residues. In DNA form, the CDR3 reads TGTGCCAGTGGGGGGGGTAGCGGGAGGGGGCAGTTCTTC. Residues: CASGGGSGRGQFF.

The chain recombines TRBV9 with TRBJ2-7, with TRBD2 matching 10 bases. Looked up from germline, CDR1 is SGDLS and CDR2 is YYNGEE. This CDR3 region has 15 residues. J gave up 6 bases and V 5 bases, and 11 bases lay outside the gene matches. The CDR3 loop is CASRITSGTSSEQYF. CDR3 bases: TGTGCCAGCAGAATCACTAGCGGGACCTCGTCCGAGCAGTACTTC.

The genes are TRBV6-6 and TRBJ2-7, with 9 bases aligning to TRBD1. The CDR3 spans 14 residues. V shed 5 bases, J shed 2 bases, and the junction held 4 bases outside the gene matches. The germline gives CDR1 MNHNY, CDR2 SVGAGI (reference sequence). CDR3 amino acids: CASSLRTGAYEQYF. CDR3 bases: TGTGCCAGCAGTCTCCGGACAGGGGCCTACGAGCAGTACTTC.

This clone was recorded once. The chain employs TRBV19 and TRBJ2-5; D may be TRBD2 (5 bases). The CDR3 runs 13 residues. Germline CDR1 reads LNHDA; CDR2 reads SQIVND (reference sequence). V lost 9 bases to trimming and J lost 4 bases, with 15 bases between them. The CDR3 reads CASGEKVGETQYF. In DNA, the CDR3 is TGTGCCAGCGGGGAGAAGGTAGGAGAGACCCAGTACTTC.

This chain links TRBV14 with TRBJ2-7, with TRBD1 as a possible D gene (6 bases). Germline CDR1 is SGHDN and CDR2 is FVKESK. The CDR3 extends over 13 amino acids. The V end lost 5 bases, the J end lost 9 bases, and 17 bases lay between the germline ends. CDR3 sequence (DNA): TGTGCCAGCAGCTTCACAGGGTCCCGGGGGCAGTACTTC. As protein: CASSFTGSRGQYF.